These 15 T cell receptor beta chains were sequenced from one sample in a study of shared T cell receptors in the human thymus (dated by TCRdb to the early 2020s). Receptor libraries were prepared by the immunoSEQ multiplex PCR assay. Imported from immuneACCESS, the table was reduced by TCRdb to in-frame sequences with V and J called. These copies leave out some clones; in studies compared against another copy, an unresolved V gene accounts for under half, and the cause of the remainder is not known. The sample yields some 660,000 clones; about 89% were counted once. The top ten hold 0.0094% of the sample. These data also featured in a second study, about human thymus T cells.

The sequencing input was thymocytes. The receptor source for this set is a boy in the first two years of life with a congenital heart defect. Donor details come from another sample of the same person, matched by shared clones.

The chain couples TRBV21-1 to TRBJ2-7; the table's D gene call, TRBD1, was not cross checked with the DNA. TRBV21-1 counts as a pseudogene. The CDR3 totals 15 residues. CDR3 DNA: TGTGCCAGCAGCCCTAGCCGGGGACAGCTCTACGAGCAGTACTTC. Translated, it gives CASSPSRGQLYEQYF.

The rearrangement uses TRBV27 and TRBJ1-1; D is ambiguous. The CDR3 has 12 amino acids. V was clipped by 4 bases and J by 4 bases, with 7 bases between them. The germline gives CDR1 MNHEY, CDR2 SMNVEV (reference sequence). In nucleotides, the CDR3 is TGTGCCAGCAGTTCGGGGTTCACTGAAGCTTTCTTT. Translated, it gives CASSSGFTEAFF.

V and J are TRBV7-2 and TRBJ1-1; 10 bases map to TRBD1. With V trimmed by 4 bases and J by 5 bases, 13 bases remained unmatched. Germline V gives CDR1 SGHTA, CDR2 FQGNSA. This CDR3 is 17 amino acids long. The CDR3 sequence: CASSSRQGATGNTEAFF. CDR3 DNA sequence: TGTGCCAGCAGCTCCAGACAGGGGGCGACGGGTAATACTGAAGCTTTCTTT. The full variable domain, with the rest looked up from reference TRBV7-2 and TRBJ1-1, is GAGVSQSPSNKVTEKGKDVELRCDPISGHTALYWYRQSLGQGLEFLIYFQGNSAPDKSGLPSDRFSAERTGGSVSTLTIQRTQQEDSAVYLCASSSRQGATGNTEAFFGQGTRLTVV.

CDR3: CASSKGEDASYEQYF. DNA of the CDR3: TGTGCCAGCAGCAAAGGGGAGGACGCGAGCTACGAGCAGTACTTC. The gene calls are TRBV21-1 and TRBJ2-7; the table assigns TRBD2, which was not confirmed against the DNA. TRBV21-1 is deemed a pseudogene. The CDR3 totals 15 residues.

The chain carries TRBV6-1 and TRBJ2-3; no definite D call. From germline, CDR1 is MNHNS and CDR2 SASEGT. This CDR3 is 14 amino acids long. V gave up 6 bases and J gave up 2 bases, with 12 bases separating them. The CDR3 loop is CASSTRYTTDTQYF. The CDR3 region has the DNA TGTGCCAGCAGCACGCGTTATACCACAGATACGCAGTATTTT.

The rearrangement uses TRBV6-1 and TRBJ2-7; no clear D gene. The germline V gene encodes CDR1 MNHNS and CDR2 SASEGT. The CDR3 has 15 amino acids. The V and J ends lost 11 bases and 0 bases respectively, with 20 bases between them. The CDR3 DNA reads as TGTGCCGCCTCGTTAAAATCGTCTAGCTCCTACGAGCAGTACTTC. This codes for CAASLKSSSSYEQYF.

This chain links TRBV5-1 with TRBJ1-4; the match to TRBD1 covers 7 bases. The CDR3 sequence is 15 residues long. The trim removed 0 bases at V and 3 bases at J, leaving 2 bases unmatched. The germline gives CDR1 SGHRS, CDR2 YFSETQ. The CDR3 sequence is CASSLAGGSNEKLFF. The CDR3 region has the DNA TGCGCCAGCAGCTTGGCAGGGGGATCTAATGAAAAACTGTTTTTT.

This sequence joins TRBV6-6 and TRBJ2-5; TRBD1 aligns across 7 bases. The V gene's germline CDR1 is MNHNY and CDR2 SVGAGI (reference sequence). J was trimmed by 4 bases and V by 7 bases; bases with no gene match: 6. The CDR3 has 13 amino acids. CDR3 sequence (DNA): TGTGCCAGCAACCCGACAGGGATAGAGACCCAGTACTTC. Translated: CASNPTGIETQYF.

The gene calls are TRBV7-8 and TRBJ1-1; 12 bases line up with TRBD1. After removal of 0 bases from V and 5 bases from J, the junction contained 4 bases not matched to a gene. The CDR3 loop spans 16 amino acids. CDR1 is SGHVS and CDR2 is FQNEAQ in the germline V gene. CDR3: CASSLARDRGRTEAFF. In DNA, the CDR3 is TGTGCCAGCAGCTTAGCGCGGGACAGGGGGCGGACTGAAGCTTTCTTT.

V and J are TRBV6-5 and TRBJ1-1, with unresolved D. Germline V lookup: CDR1 MNHEY, CDR2 SVGAGI. CDR3 length: 15 amino acids. V lost 5 bases and J 1 base, leaving 14 bases between the germline ends. The CDR3 DNA follows: TGTGCCAGCAGTCCGCAAGCCCCAGGGAACACTGAAGCTTTCTTT. Amino acid sequence: CASSPQAPGNTEAFF.

In this sample, this clone turned up once. The genes are TRBV5-6 and TRBJ2-1; 14 bases map to TRBD2. V gave up 0 bases and J gave up 2 bases; unmatched junction bases: 4. CDR1 SGHDT and CDR2 YYEEEE come from the germline V gene. The CDR3 length is 18 residues. The CDR3 bases are TGTGCCAGCAGCTTGGGGACTAGCGGGAGGTTAGCCTACAATGAGCAGTTCTTC. It encodes CASSLGTSGRLAYNEQFF.

V gene TRBV5-6 combines with J gene TRBJ2-3, with 12 bases fitting TRBD2. The length of the CDR3 is 18 residues. The germline V gene encodes CDR1 SGHDT and CDR2 YYEEEE. J gave up 0 bases and V 4 bases, and 9 bases lay outside the gene matches. The CDR3 here is CASSTPLTSGGSTDTQYF. CDR3 sequence (DNA): TGTGCCAGCAGCACGCCCCTGACTAGCGGGGGAAGCACAGATACGCAGTATTTT. Complete variable domain (other parts from reference TRBV5-6 and TRBJ2-3): DAGVTQSPTHLIKTRGQQVTLRCSPKSGHDTVSWYQQALGQGPQFIFQYYEEEERQRGNFPDRFSGHQFPNYSSELNVNALLLGDSALYLCASSTPLTSGGSTDTQYFGPGTRLTVL.

This clone was counted only a few times. The chain combines TRBV5-6 with TRBJ2-4; the match to TRBD2 covers 8 bases. Trimming took 4 bases from V and 9 from J; bases not matched to a gene: 18. The germline CDR1 and CDR2 sequences are SGHDT and YYEEEE. CDR3 length: 17 residues. The DNA of the CDR3 is TGTGCCAGCAGCGAGATTTCCGGGACTAGAGAGCATGGCATTCAGTACTTC. Protein: CASSEISGTREHGIQYF.

V and J are TRBV30 and TRBJ2-3; 10 nucleotides match TRBD2. Germline V gene data show CDR1 as GTSNPN and CDR2 as SVGIG (reference sequence). The CDR3 runs 14 residues. J was trimmed by 4 bases and V by 4 bases; bases with no gene match: 5. The CDR3 spells CAWIERGGPDTQYF. The DNA for the CDR3 is TGTGCCTGGATAGAGCGGGGGGGCCCAGATACGCAGTATTTT.

V and J are TRBV2 and TRBJ1-6; possibly TRBD1 for D (5 bases). Germline CDR1 is SNHLY and CDR2 is FYNNEI. The V and J ends lost 3 bases and 14 bases respectively, with 20 bases between them. The CDR3 is 15 residues long. The CDR3 here is CASSDAGGRQWALHF. As DNA, the CDR3 is TGTGCCAGCAGTGATGCCGGGGGAAGGCAATGGGCCCTCCACTTT.